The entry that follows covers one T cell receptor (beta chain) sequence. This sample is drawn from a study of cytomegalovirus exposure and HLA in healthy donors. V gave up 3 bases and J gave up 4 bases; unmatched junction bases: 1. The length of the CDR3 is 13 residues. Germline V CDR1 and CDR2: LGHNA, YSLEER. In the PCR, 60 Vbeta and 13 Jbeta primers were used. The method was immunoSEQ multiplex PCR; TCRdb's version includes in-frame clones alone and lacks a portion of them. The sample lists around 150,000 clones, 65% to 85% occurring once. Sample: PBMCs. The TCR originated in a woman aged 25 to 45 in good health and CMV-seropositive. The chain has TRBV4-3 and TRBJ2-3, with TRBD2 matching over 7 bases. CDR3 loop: CASSHAGADTQYF. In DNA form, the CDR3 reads TGCGCCAGCAGCCATGCGGGGGCAGATACGCAGTATTTT.